This TCR beta chain was sequenced for a study of blood T cell repertoires in COVID-19. Study information: Italy, Spain and the United States were the sources of the convalescent and acute COVID-19 samples.

The assay was immunoSEQ multiplex PCR, and TCRdb's table has in-frame clones only and misses some. This sample has around 86,000 clones, with 83% found just once. CDR1 and CDR2 (germline): MNHNY, SVGAGI (reference sequence). The CDR3 consists of 17 residues. V was pared by 5 bases and J by 5 bases, with 17 bases of the junction left unmatched. The chain carries TRBV6-6 and TRBJ2-5, with TRBD1 matching over 7 bases. The origin of this receptor is an elderly woman with acute or convalescent COVID-19. The sample was peripheral blood. Written as DNA, the CDR3 is TGTGCCAGCAGTCGATCCGGGACAGAGGTCTTTCCGGAGACCCAGTACTTC. This codes for CASSRSGTEVFPETQYF.